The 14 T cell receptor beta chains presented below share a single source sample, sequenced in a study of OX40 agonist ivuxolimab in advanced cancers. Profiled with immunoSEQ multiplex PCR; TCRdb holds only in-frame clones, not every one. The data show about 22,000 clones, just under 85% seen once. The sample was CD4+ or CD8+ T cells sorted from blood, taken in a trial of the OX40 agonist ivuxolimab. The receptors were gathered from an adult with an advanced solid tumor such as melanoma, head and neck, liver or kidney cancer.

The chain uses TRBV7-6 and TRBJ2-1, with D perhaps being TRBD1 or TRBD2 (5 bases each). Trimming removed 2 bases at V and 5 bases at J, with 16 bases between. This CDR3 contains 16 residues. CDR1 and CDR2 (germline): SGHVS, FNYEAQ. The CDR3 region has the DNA TGTGCCAGCAGCTTACCTATGAGTGGGGGTCACAATGAGCAGTTCTTC. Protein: CASSLPMSGGHNEQFF.

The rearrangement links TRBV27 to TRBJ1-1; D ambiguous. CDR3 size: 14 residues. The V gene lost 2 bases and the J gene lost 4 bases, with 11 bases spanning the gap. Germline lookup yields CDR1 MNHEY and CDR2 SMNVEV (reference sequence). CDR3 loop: CASSLSQAGTEAFF. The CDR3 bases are TGTGCCAGCAGTTTAAGCCAGGCCGGCACTGAAGCTTTCTTT.

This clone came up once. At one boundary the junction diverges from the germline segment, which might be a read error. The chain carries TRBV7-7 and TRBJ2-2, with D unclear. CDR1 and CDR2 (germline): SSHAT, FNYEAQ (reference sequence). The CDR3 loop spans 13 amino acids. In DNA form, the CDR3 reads TGTGCTAGCAACTTAGATCCCACCGGGGAGCTGTTTTTT. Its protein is CASNLDPTGELFF.

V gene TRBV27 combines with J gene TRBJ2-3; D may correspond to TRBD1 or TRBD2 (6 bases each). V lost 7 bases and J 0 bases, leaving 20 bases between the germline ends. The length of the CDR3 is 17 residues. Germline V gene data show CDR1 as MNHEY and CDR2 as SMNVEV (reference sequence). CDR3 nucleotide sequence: TGTGCCAGCATCTCCCGGGGGCCCCTTTTTAGCACAGATACGCAGTATTTT. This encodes CASISRGPLFSTDTQYF.

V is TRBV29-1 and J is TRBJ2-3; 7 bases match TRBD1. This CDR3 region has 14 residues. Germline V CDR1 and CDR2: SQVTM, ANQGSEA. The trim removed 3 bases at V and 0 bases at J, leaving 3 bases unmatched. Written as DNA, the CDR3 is TGCAGCGTTGAGACAGGGACCAGCACAGATACGCAGTATTTT. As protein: CSVETGTSTDTQYF.

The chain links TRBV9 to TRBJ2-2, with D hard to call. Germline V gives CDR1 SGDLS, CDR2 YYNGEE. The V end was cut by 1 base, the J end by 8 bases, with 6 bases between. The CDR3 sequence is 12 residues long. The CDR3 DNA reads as TGTGCCAGCAGCGTAAGTGTGGGGGAGCTGTTTTTT. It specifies CASSVSVGELFF.

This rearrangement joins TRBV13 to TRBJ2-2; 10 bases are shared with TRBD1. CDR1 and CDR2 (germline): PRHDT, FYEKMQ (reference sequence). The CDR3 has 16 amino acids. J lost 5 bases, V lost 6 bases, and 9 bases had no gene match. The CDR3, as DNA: TGTGCCAGCAGGGCACCGGGACAGGGGTTTACCGGGGAGCTGTTTTTT. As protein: CASRAPGQGFTGELFF.

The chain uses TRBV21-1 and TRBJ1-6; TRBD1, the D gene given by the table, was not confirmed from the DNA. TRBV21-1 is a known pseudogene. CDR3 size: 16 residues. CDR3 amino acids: CASNWDTGSYNSPLHF. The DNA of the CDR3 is TGTGCCAGCAACTGGGACACCGGCTCCTATAATTCACCCCTCCACTTT.

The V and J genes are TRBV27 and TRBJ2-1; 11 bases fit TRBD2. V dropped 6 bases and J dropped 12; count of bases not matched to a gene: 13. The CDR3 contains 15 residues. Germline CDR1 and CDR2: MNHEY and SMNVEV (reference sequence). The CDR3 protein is CASSLIAGGPVVQFF. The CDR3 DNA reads TGTGCCAGCAGCCTAATAGCGGGAGGGCCTGTCGTGCAGTTCTTC.

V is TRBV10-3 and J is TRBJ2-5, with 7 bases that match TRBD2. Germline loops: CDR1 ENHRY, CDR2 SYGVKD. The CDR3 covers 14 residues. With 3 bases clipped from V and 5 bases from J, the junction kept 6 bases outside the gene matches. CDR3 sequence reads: CAISDAGVVETQYF. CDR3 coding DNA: TGTGCCATCAGTGATGCGGGAGTCGTTGAGACCCAGTACTTC.

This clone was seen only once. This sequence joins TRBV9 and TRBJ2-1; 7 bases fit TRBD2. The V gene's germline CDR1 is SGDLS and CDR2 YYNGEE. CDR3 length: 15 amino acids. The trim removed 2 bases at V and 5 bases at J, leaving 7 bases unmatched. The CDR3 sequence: CASSVGSSGNNEQFF. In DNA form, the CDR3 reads TGTGCCAGCAGCGTCGGATCTAGCGGAAACAATGAGCAGTTCTTC.

The CDR3 region has the DNA TGTGCCAGCAGCTTCACCGGGGAGCTGTTTTTT. It encodes CASSFTGELFF. The V call is TRBV7-9, the J call TRBJ2-2; D is unclear. Trimming cost V 3 bases and J 4 bases, with 0 bases left between them. The germline V gene has CDR1 SEHNR and CDR2 FQNEAQ (reference sequence). The CDR3 totals 11 residues.

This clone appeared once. The CDR3 is CASSLGTAYGGWETQYF. CDR3 DNA: TGTGCCAGCAGCCTCGGGACAGCATATGGAGGCTGGGAGACCCAGTACTTC. The chain couples TRBV11-2 to TRBJ2-5; 7 bases agree with TRBD1. Germline CDR1 reads SGHAT; CDR2 reads FQNNGV. The trim removed 5 bases at V and 5 bases at J, leaving 17 bases unmatched. The CDR3 spans 17 residues.

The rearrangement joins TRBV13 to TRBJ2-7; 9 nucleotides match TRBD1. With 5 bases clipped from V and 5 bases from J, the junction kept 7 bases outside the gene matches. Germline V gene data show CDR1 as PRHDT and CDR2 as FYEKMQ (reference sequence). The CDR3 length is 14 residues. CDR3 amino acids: CASSAWDRENEQYF. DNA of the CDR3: TGTGCCAGCAGCGCCTGGGACAGGGAAAACGAGCAGTACTTC.